This TCR beta chain was recorded in a study of radiation and T cells in renal cell carcinoma. The CDR3 extends over 15 amino acids. Per germline, CDR1 MNHNY and CDR2 SVGAGI (reference sequence). The ends lost 2 bases at V and 6 bases at J; junction bases unmatched: 7. This table comes from immunoSEQ multiplex PCR, and its TCRdb copy is limited to in-frame clones, with some not included. The profile covers 150,000 or so clones, with 88% appearing a single time and over 3.5% taken by the ten largest. The time point is: baseline pretreatment blood. Stated treatment: 15 Gy SBRT to primary tumor, nephrectomy 4 weeks later.

Sequences were derived from blood, sampled from a patient whose treatment included radiotherapy and nephrectomy. This chain connects TRBV6-6 to TRBJ2-5, with 9 bases identical to TRBD2. The receptor was isolated from a woman aged 65 to 85 with renal cell carcinoma. This CDR3 reads CASSYGGGVLKTQYF. For the CDR3, the DNA is TGTGCCAGCAGTTACGGCGGGGGGGTTCTGAAGACCCAGTACTTC.